A selection of T cell receptor beta chains follows, all from one sample in a study of response to subunit inactivated influenza vaccine. TCRdb reprocessed the RT-PCR reads with MiXCR, giving one entry per CDR3 protein. The sample holds about half a million distinct CDR3 sequences, 7.6% seen once. This sample comprised PBMCs from blood, obtained less than 30 months after vaccination. The receptors stem from a man between 50 and 75 years old who received an inactivated influenza vaccine. CDR3s include the opening cysteine and the closing phenylalanine or tryptophan. The D gene is left open where the match is weak. Where a row states a size, it is once, few, many or the class of an expanded clone; other rows omit it.

cdr3_aa cdr3_nt clone_size j_call v_call d_call
CASRTRTGGAYEQYF TGTGCCAGCAGAACTAGGACAGGGGGAGCCTACGAGCAGTACTTC . TRBJ2-7 TRBV6-1 TRBD1
CASSERTGGGWELETQYF TGTGCCAGCAGTGAGCGGACAGGTGGGGGGTGGGAACTTGAGACCCAGTACTTC . TRBJ2-5 TRBV6-1 .
CASRGSRYPTDTQYF TGTGCCAGCAGGGGTAGCCGATACCCCACAGATACGCAGTATTTT . TRBJ2-3 TRBV27 .
CASSPLSWGHEQYF TGTGCCAGCAGTCCCCTGTCGTGGGGTCACGAGCAGTACTTC many TRBJ2-7 TRBV12-3/TRBV12-4 .
CANKRGGAGTDTQYF TGTGCCAACAAGCGGGGGGGGGCCGGCACAGATACGCAGTATTTT . TRBJ2-3 TRBV7-2 TRBD2
CASTWTSGSGETQYF TGTGCCAGCACATGGACTAGCGGGAGTGGAGAGACCCAGTACTTC few TRBJ2-5 TRBV5-8 TRBD2
CASSLTGQNYGYTF TGTGCCAGCAGCTTAACCGGCCAGAACTATGGCTACACCTTC many TRBJ1-2 TRBV7-9 .
CATSRDSVAGGRQYF TGTGCCACCAGCAGAGATTCAGTAGCGGGGGGACGTCAGTACTTC . TRBJ2-7 TRBV15 TRBD2
CASSNNEAFF TGTGCCAGTAGTAACAATGAAGCTTTCTTT many TRBJ1-1 TRBV19 .
CSVESRNSVTYEQYF TGCAGCGTTGAATCTCGGAATTCGGTCACCTACGAGCAGTACTTC many TRBJ2-7 TRBV29-1 .
CSVVPSGSQYNEQFF TGCAGCGTGGTCCCTAGCGGGAGTCAGTACAATGAGCAGTTCTTC . TRBJ2-1 TRBV29-1 TRBD2
CASSPLRGGTGDTQYF TGTGCCAGCAGCCCCCTCCGCGGGGGGACGGGAGATACGCAGTATTTT few TRBJ2-3 TRBV7-9 TRBD2
CASRNDSISYEQYF TGCGCCAGCAGAAATGACAGTATCTCCTACGAGCAGTACTTC . TRBJ2-7 TRBV5-1 .
CASSYDGTGGQPQHF TGTGCCAGCAGTTACGACGGGACAGGGGGACAGCCCCAGCATTTT . TRBJ1-5 TRBV6-2/TRBV6-3 TRBD1
CASSFGFRTGELFF TGTGCCAGCAGCTTCGGGTTTAGAACCGGGGAGCTGTTTTTT many TRBJ2-2 TRBV7-2 .
CASSTTGTPKGPF TGTGCCAGCAGCACAACCGGGACGCCAAAGGGACCCTTC few TRBJ1-2 TRBV5-8 .
CASSLLGLAGVDEQFF TGTGCCAGCAGTTTATTGGGACTAGCGGGAGTGGATGAGCAGTTCTTC . TRBJ2-1 TRBV28 TRBD2
CSARTLAGSLYNEQFF TGCAGTGCTAGAACACTAGCGGGCAGCCTATACAATGAGCAGTTCTTC . TRBJ2-1 TRBV20-1 TRBD2
CASSPDRTTEAFF TGTGCCAGCAGCCCCGATCGGACCACTGAAGCTTTCTTT many TRBJ1-1 TRBV12-3/TRBV12-4 .
CASSLGLAELYEQYF TGTGCCAGCAGCCTTGGACTAGCGGAACTCTACGAGCAGTACTTC . TRBJ2-7 TRBV5-6 TRBD2
CASSQGGLGVYEQYF TGTGCCAGCAGCCAAGGCGGACTAGGGGTCTACGAGCAGTACTTC . TRBJ2-7 TRBV3-1 TRBD2
CASSVGGGSGYNEQFF TGTGCCAGCAGCGTAGGGGGCGGGAGCGGCTACAATGAGCAGTTCTTC many TRBJ2-1 TRBV9 TRBD2
CSARRREPSYNEQFF TGCAGTGCTAGAAGGCGGGAGCCATCCTACAATGAGCAGTTCTTC few TRBJ2-1 TRBV20-1 TRBD2
CAISARLAGDQETQYF TGTGCCATCAGTGCTCGACTAGCGGGGGACCAAGAGACCCAGTACTTC . TRBJ2-5 TRBV10-3 TRBD2
CASSFYGSSYEQYF TGTGCCAGCAGCTTTTACGGGAGCTCCTACGAGCAGTACTTC many TRBJ2-7 TRBV5-5 .
CSARDHRDPKRDTQYF TGCAGTGCTAGAGATCACCGGGACCCCAAGCGCGATACGCAGTATTTT few TRBJ2-3 TRBV20-1 .
CATSDFASGGGPDEQFF TGTGCCACCAGTGATTTCGCTAGCGGAGGAGGGCCGGATGAGCAGTTCTTC . TRBJ2-1 TRBV24-1 TRBD2
CASSLVGGTGGNQPQHF TGTGCCAGCAGCCTAGTCGGGGGGACAGGGGGCAATCAGCCCCAGCATTTT . TRBJ1-5 TRBV27 TRBD1
CASRKATGGAHRSNTEAFF TGCGCCAGCAGAAAAGCCACGGGGGGGGCGCATCGAAGTAACACTGAAGCTTTCTTT many TRBJ1-1 TRBV4-1 .
CAWRRPGQGPTGELFF TGTGCCTGGAGGAGACCGGGACAGGGGCCCACCGGGGAGCTGTTTTTT few TRBJ2-2 TRBV30 TRBD1
CASSPFSGGKNIQYF TGTGCCAGCAGTCCTTTTAGCGGGGGGAAAAACATTCAGTACTTC . TRBJ2-4 TRBV28 TRBD2